What follows describes a single TCR beta chain. Its specificity is unknown. The sample belongs to a study of identical twins. cDNA carried unique molecular identifiers, and a universal primer site was added by template switching. A single record per CDR3 protein comes from TCRdb applying MiXCR to the 5' RACE reads. Here the sample spans about 480,000 distinct CDR3 sequences, about 14% being singletons. Study outcomes and limitations: Carriage of fewer insertions was seen in abundant cord blood beta clonotypes, whereas memory repertoires showed none.

Germline V gene lookup returns CDR1 MNHNY and CDR2 SVGAGI (reference sequence). V lost 0 bases to trimming and J lost 0 bases, with 6 bases between them. The CDR3 spans 16 residues. This sample also belongs to another study, concerning yellow fever vaccine responses in identical twins. According to that study: Reported findings indicate that twins' vaccine T cell responses seemed partially convergent, partially personalized.

Sequencing input: CD4+ T cells sorted from blood. This receptor was identified in a woman aged 18-29 years in good health. The chain combines TRBV6-6 with TRBJ2-6; D gene unclear. CDR3 amino acids: CASSYSPNSGANVLTF. CDR3 DNA: TGTGCCAGCAGTTACTCACCGAACTCTGGGGCCAACGTCCTGACTTTC.